The rows below give T cell receptor beta chains drawn from one sample of a study of blood T cell repertoires in COVID-19. Some clones are missing from TCRdb's copy, which holds only in-frame ones; the method was immunoSEQ multiplex PCR. This sample has around 330,000 clones; 70% to 90% occur once, and the top ten carry 1.5% to 2%. The source material was peripheral blood. The source of these receptors is a woman in her thirties with COVID-19, enrolled during active disease. Each CDR3 is given with its conserved first and last residue. Each record gives: D gene, V gene, J gene, clone size, CDR3 protein, CDR3 DNA. A D gene is named only where the DNA matches it firmly. Only some rows state a clone size, as once, few, many or a class for expanded clones.

TRBD1	TRBV7-2	TRBJ1-2	-	CASSSTGGYGYTF	TGTGCCAGCAGTTCCACAGGGGGCTATGGCTACACCTTC
-	TRBV4-1	TRBJ1-4	-	CASSQGGSNEKLFF	TGCGCCAGCAGCCAGGGAGGCTCTAATGAAAAACTGTTTTTT
-	TRBV5-1	TRBJ1-1	-	CASSLGGRNTEAFF	TGCGCCAGCAGCCTGGGGGGGCGGAACACTGAAGCTTTCTTT
-	TRBV29-1	TRBJ1-2	-	CSVEARQVDGYTF	TGCAGCGTTGAAGCTAGACAGGTCGATGGCTACACCTTC
-	TRBV19	TRBJ2-3	few	CASRQSTDTQYF	TGTGCCAGTAGACAGTCCACAGATACGCAGTATTTT
TRBD1	TRBV19	TRBJ1-4	-	CASSIFTGQGVKEKLFF	TGTGCCAGTAGTATTTTCACGGGACAGGGGGTAAAGGAAAAACTGTTTTTT
-	TRBV28	TRBJ1-2	-	CASSLKLQAQANYGYTF	TGTGCCAGCAGTTTAAAACTTCAGGCCCAGGCTAACTATGGCTACACCTTC
-	TRBV11-1	TRBJ2-1	-	CASSLAQSSYNEQFF	TGTGCCAGCAGCTTGGCACAGAGCTCCTACAATGAGCAGTTCTTC
-	TRBV19	TRBJ1-1	-	CASSIGPPTEAFF	TGTGCCAGTAGTATAGGGCCGCCCACTGAAGCTTTCTTT
TRBD2	TRBV6-1	TRBJ2-7	-	CASSEVVVAGFYEQYF	TGTGCCAGCAGTGAAGTCGTAGTAGCGGGGTTCTACGAGCAGTACTTC
TRBD1	TRBV28	TRBJ1-5	-	CASRLQGQPQHF	TGTGCCAGCAGGTTACAGGGGCAGCCCCAGCATTTT
TRBD1	TRBV27	TRBJ1-5	-	CASVICGQGVQQPQHF	TGTGCCAGCGTCATTTGCGGACAGGGTGTTCAACAGCCCCAGCATTTT
-	TRBV6-5	TRBJ1-4	once	CASSSRTGGKLFF	TGTGCCAGCAGCTCCCGGACTGGAGGAAAACTGTTTTTT
-	TRBV10-1	TRBJ1-6	-	CASSTGRSPLHF	TGCGCCAGCAGTACGGGTCGTTCACCCCTCCACTTT
-	TRBV6-5	TRBJ1-1	-	CASTHSRTGPPEAFF	TGTGCCAGCACCCACTCCAGAACAGGGCCTCCTGAAGCTTTCTTT
-	TRBV5-1	TRBJ2-2	-	CASSLVSPSDGELFF	TGCGCCAGCAGCTTGGTTTCGCCTAGCGACGGGGAGCTGTTTTTT
TRBD2	TRBV27	TRBJ2-2	-	CASTSGGKELFF	TGTGCCAGCACCAGCGGGGGGAAGGAGCTGTTTTTT
-	TRBV10-2	TRBJ1-1	-	CASTTGNTEAFF	TGCGCCAGTACTACAGGTAACACTGAAGCTTTCTTT
-	TRBV12-3/TRBV12-4	TRBJ2-5	-	CASSSRKETQYF	TGTGCCAGCAGTTCCAGAAAGGAGACCCAGTACTTC
-	TRBV28	TRBJ1-2	-	CASSFGRRYGYTF	TGTGCCAGCAGTTTTGGGCGTCGATATGGCTACACCTTC
TRBD1	TRBV28	TRBJ2-3	-	CASSFSEGGGADTQYF	TGTGCCAGCAGTTTCTCGGAAGGGGGCGGCGCAGATACGCAGTATTTT
TRBD1	TRBV24-1	TRBJ1-5	-	CVTSDRDSNSNQPQHF	TGTGTCACCAGTGATCGGGACAGTAATAGCAATCAGCCCCAGCATTTT
-	TRBV5-1	TRBJ1-5	-	CASREGSNQPQHF	TGCGCCAGCAGGGAGGGTTCCAATCAGCCCCAGCATTTT
-	TRBV5-6	TRBJ2-4	-	CASSFGGNIQYF	TGTGCCAGCAGCTTTGGCGGGAACATTCAGTACTTC